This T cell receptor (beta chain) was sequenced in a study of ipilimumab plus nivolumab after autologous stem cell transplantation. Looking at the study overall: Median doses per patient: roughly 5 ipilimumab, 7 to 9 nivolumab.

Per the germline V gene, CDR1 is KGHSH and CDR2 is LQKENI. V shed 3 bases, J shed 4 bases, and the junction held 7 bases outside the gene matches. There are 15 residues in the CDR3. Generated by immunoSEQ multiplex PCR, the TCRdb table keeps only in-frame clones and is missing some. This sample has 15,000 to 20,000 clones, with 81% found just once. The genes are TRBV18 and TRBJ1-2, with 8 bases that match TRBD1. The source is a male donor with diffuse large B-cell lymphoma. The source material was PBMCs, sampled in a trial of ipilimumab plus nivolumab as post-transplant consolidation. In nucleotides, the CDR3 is TGTGCCAGCTCACCTACAGGGGGAAAGGGCTATGGCTACACCTTC. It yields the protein CASSPTGGKGYGYTF. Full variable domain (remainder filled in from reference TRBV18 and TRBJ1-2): NAGVMQNPRHLVRRRGQEARLRCSPMKGHSHVYWYRQLPEEGLKFMVYLQKENIIDESGMPKERFSAEFPKEGPSILRIQQVVRGDSAAYFCASSPTGGKGYGYTFGSGTRLTVV.